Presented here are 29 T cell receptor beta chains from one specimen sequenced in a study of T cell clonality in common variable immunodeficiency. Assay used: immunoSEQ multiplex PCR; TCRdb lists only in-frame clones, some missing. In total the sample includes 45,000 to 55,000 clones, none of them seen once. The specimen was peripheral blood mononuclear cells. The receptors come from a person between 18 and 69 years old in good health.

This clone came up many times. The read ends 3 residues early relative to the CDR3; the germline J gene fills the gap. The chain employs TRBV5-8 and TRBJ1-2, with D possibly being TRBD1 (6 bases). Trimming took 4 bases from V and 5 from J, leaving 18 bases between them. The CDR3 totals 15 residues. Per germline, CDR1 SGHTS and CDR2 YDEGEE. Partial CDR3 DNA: TGTGCCAGCAGCCCCGCTGGGGGCCGACGGTATGGC. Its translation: CASSPAGGRRYG. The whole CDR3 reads CASSPAGGRRYGYTF.

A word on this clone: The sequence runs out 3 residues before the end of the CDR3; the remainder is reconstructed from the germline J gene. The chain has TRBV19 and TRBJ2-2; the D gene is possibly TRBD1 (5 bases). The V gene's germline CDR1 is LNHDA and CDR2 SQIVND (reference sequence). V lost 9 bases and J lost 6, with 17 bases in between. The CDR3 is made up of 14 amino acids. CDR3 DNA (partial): TGTGCCAGCTACAGCAGGGTTACCGCCGGGGAG. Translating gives CASYSRVTAGE. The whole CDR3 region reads CASYSRVTAGELFF.

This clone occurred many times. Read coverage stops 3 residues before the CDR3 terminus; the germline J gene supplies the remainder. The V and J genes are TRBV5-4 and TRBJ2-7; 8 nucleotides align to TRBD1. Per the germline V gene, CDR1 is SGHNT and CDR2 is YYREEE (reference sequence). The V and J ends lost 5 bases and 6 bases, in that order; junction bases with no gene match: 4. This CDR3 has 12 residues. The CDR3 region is CASRLGQGEQYF. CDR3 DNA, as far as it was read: TGTGCCAGCAGACTCGGACAGGGCGAG.

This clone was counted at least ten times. The CDR3 bases that were read are TGTGCCAGCAGCTGGGCGGGAGCGGGGAATGAG. Translating it yields CASSWAGAGNE. The CDR3, in full, reads CASSWAGAGNEQFF. The chain carries TRBV7-7 and TRBJ2-1; the match to TRBD2 covers 7 bases. The read finishes 3 residues shy of the CDR3 end, and the germline J gene is used to complete it. The CDR3 spans 14 residues. With 4 bases clipped from V and 7 bases from J, the junction kept 7 bases outside the gene matches. CDR1 is SSHAT and CDR2 is FNYEAQ in the germline V gene (reference sequence).

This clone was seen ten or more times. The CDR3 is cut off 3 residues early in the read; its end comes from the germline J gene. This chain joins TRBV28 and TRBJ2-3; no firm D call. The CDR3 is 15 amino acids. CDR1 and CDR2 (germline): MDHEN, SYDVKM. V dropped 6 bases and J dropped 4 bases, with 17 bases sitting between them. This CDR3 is CASRLTQLEADTQYF. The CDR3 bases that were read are TGTGCCAGCAGGCTGACTCAGCTAGAGGCAGATACG.

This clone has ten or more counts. The CDR3 is CASSQGDLHYEQYF. The DNA read from the CDR3 is TGTGCCAGCAGTCAAGGGGACTTACACTACGAG. The chain employs TRBV6-1 and TRBJ2-7; tentative D call: TRBD2 (6 bases). The observed sequence ends 3 residues before the CDR3 terminus, with the missing tail filled in from the germline J gene. Germline CDR1 is MNHNS and CDR2 is SASEGT. V dropped 5 bases and J dropped 3 bases, with 14 bases sitting between them. The CDR3 contains 14 residues.

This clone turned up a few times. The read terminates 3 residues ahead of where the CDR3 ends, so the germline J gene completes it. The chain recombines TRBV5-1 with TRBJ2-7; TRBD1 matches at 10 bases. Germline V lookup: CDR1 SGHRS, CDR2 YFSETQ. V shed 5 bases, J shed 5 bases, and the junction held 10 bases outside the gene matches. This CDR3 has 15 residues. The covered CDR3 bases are TGCGCCAGCAGAAGGACCGGGACAGGGGATAACGAG. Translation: CASRRTGTGDNE. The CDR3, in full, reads CASRRTGTGDNEQYF.

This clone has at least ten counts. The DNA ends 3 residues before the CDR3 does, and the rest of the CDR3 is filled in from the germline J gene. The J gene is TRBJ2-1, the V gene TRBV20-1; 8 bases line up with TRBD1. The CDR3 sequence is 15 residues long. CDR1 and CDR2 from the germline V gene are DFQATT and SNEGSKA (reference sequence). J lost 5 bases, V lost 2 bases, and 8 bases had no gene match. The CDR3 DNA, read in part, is TGCAGTGCTAGACCACAGGGGGATTTGGACAATGAG. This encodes CSARPQGDLDNE. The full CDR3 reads CSARPQGDLDNEQFF.

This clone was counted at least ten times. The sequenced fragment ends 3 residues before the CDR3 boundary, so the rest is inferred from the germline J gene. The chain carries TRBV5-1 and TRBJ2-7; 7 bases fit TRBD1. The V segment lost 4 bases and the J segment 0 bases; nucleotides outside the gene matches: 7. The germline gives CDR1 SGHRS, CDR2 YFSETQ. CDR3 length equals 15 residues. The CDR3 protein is CASSRAGTASYEQYF. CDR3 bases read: TGCGCCAGCAGCAGAGCCGGGACAGCCTCCTACGAG.

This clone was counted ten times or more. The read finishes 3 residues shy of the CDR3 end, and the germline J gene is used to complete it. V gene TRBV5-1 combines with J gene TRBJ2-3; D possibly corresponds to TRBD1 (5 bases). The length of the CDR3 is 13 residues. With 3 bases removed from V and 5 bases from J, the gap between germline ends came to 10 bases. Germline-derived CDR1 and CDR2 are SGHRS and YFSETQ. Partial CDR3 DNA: TGCGCCAGCAGCTCCCCAGGGCTAGATACG. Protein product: CASSSPGLDT. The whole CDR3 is CASSSPGLDTQYF.

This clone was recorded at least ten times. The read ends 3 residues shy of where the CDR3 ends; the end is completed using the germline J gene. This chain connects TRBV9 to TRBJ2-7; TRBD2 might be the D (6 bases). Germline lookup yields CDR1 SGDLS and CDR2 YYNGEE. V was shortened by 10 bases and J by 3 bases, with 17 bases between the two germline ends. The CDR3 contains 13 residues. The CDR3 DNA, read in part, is TGTGCCGGACGCCTAGCGTGTGGCTACGAG. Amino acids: CAGRLACGYE. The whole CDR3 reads CAGRLACGYEQYF.

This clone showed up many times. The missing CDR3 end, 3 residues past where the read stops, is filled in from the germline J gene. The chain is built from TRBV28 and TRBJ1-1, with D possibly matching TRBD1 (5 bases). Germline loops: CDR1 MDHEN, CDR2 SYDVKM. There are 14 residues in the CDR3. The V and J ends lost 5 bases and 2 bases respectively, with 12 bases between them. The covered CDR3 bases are TGTGCCAGCAGTCTCTCAGGGCATAACACTGAA. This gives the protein CASSLSGHNTE. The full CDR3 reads CASSLSGHNTEAFF.

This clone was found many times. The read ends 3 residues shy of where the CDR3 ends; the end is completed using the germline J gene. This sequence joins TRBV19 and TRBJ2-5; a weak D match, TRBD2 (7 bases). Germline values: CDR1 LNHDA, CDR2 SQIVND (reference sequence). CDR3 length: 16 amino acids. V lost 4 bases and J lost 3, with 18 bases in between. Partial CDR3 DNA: TGTGCCAGTAGTAGTTATGGAGGGGGAGGGAAAGAGACC. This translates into CASSSYGGGGKET. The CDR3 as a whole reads CASSSYGGGGKETQYF.

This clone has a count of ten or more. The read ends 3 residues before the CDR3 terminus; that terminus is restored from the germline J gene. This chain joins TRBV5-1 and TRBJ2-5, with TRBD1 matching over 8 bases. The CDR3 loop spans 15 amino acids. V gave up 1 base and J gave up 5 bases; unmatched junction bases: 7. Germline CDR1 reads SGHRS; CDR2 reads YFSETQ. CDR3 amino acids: CASSLFAGGGETQYF. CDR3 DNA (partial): TGCGCCAGCAGCTTGTTTGCAGGGGGCGGCGAGACC.

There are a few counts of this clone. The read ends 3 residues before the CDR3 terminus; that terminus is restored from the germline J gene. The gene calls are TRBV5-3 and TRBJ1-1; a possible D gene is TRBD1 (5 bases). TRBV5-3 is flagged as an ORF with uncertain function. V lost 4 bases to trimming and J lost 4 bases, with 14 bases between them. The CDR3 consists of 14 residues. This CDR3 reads CARSRRDWATEAFF. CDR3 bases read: TGTGCCAGAAGCCGCCGGGACTGGGCCACTGAA.

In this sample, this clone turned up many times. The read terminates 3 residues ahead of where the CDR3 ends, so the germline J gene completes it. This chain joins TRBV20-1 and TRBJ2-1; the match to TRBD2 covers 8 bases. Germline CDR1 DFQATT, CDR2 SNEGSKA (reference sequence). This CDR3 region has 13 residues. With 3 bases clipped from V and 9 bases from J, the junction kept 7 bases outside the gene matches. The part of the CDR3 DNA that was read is TGCAGTGCTAGTGGGCTAGCGGGTGGTGAG. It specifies CSASGLAGGE. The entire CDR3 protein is CSASGLAGGEQFF.

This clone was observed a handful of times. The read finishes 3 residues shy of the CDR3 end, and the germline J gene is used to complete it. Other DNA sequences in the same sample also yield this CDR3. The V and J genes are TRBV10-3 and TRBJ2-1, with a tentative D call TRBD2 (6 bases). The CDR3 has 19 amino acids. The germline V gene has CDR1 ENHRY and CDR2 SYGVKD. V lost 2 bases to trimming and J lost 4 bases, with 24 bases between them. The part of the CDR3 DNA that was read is TGTGCCATCAGTGAGCCAGGTCCGGGACTGGCGGGACCTTACAATGAG. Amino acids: CAISEPGPGLAGPYNE. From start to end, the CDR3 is CAISEPGPGLAGPYNEQFF.

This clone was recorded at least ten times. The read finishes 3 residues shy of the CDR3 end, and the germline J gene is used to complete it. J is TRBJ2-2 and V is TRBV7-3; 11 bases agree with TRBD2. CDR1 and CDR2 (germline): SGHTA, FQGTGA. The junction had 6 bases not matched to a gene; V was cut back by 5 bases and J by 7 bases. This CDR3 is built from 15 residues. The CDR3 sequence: CASSPTSGSVGELFF. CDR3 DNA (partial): TGTGCCAGCAGCCCTACTAGCGGGAGTGTCGGGGAG.

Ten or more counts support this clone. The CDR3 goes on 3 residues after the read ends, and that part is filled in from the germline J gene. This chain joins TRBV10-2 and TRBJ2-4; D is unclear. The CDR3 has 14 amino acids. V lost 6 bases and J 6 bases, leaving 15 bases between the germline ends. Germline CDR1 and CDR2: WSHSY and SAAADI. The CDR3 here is CASSRDNVRNIQYF. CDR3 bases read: TGCGCCAGCAGCCGCGACAATGTGAGAAACATT.

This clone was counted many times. The CDR3 sequence is CATSRYLWLGNQPQHF. Incomplete CDR3 DNA: TGTGCCACCAGCAGATACCTATGGCTAGGCAATCAGCCC. The V call is TRBV15, the J call TRBJ1-5; D is undetermined. The read comes to an end 3 residues before the CDR3 does, leaving the germline J gene to fill in the end. The CDR3 covers 16 residues. V was shortened by 2 bases and J by 2 bases, with 13 bases between the two germline ends. Germline CDR1 LNHNV, CDR2 YYDKDF (reference sequence).

The CDR3 spells CASWGLSGTEAFF. The covered CDR3 bases are TGTGCCAGTTGGGGACTTTCGGGAACTGAA. This chain uses TRBV19 with TRBJ1-1; D is possibly TRBD1 (5 bases). The read comes to an end 3 residues before the CDR3 does, leaving the germline J gene to fill in the end. V was shortened by 8 bases and J by 5 bases, with 15 bases between the two germline ends. Germline values: CDR1 LNHDA, CDR2 SQIVND (reference sequence). The CDR3 has 13 amino acids.

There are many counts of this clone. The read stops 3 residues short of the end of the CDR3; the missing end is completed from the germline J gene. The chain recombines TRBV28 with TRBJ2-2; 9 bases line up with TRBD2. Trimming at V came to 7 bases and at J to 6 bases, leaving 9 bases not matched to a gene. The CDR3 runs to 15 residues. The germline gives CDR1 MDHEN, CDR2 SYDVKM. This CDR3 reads CASTEPGLASGELFF. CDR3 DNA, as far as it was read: TGTGCCAGCACCGAACCGGGACTAGCTTCCGGGGAG.

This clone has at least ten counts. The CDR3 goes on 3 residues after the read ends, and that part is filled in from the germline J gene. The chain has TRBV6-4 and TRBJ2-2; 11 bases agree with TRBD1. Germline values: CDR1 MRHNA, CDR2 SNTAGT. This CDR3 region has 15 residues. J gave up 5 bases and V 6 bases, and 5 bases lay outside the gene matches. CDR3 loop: CASSEGQGGTGELFF. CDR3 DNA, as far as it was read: TGTGCCAGCAGCGAGGGACAGGGGGGAACCGGGGAG.

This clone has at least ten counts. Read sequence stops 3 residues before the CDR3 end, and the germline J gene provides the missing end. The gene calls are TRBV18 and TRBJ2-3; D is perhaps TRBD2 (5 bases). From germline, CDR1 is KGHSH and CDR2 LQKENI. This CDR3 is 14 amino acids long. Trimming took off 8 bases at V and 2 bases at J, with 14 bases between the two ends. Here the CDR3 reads CASTYSVNTDTQYF. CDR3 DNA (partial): TGTGCCAGCACATATAGCGTGAACACAGATACG.

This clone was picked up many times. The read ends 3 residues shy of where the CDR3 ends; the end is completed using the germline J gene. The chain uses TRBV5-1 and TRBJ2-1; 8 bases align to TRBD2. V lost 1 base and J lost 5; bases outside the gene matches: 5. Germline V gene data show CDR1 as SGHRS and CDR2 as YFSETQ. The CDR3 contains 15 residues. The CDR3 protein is CASSLTLADNNEQFF. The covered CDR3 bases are TGCGCCAGCAGCTTGACACTAGCGGATAACAATGAG.

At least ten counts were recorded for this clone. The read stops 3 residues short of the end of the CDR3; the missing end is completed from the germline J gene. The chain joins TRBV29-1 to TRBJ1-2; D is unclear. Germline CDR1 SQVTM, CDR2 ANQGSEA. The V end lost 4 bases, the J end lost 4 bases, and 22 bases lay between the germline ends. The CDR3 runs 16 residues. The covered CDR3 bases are TGCAGCGTTGGAGAAATGGGTACAGCTCACATCTATGGC. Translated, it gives CSVGEMGTAHIYG. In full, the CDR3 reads CSVGEMGTAHIYGYTF.

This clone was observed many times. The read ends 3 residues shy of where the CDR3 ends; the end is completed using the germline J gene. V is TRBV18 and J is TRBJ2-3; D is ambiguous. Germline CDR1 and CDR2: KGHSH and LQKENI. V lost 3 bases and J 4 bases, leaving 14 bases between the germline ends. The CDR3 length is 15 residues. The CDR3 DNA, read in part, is TGTGCCAGCTCACCTCTTCCTGTTCCCGCAGATACG. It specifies CASSPLPVPADT. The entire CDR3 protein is CASSPLPVPADTQYF. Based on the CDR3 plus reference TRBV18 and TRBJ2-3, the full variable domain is NAGVMQNPRHLVRRRGQEARLRCSPMKGHSHVYWYRQLPEEGLKFMVYLQKENIIDESGMPKERFSAEFPKEGPSILRIQQVVRGDSAAYFCASSPLPVPADTQYFGPGTRLTVL.

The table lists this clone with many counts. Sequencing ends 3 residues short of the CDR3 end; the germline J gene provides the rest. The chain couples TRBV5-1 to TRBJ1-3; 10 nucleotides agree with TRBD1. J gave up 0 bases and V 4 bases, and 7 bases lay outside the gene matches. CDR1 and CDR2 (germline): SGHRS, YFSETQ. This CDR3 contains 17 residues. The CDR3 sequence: CASSPRTGGLSGNTIYF. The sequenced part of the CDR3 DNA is TGCGCCAGCAGCCCCCGGACAGGGGGTCTCTCTGGAAACACC.

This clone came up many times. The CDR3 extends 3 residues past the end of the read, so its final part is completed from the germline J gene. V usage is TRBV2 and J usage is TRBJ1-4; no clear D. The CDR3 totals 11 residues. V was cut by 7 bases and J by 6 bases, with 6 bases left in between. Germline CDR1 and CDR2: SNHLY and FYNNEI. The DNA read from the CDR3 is TGTGCCAGCAAGGTCGATGAAAAA. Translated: CASKVDEK. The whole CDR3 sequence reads CASKVDEKLFF.